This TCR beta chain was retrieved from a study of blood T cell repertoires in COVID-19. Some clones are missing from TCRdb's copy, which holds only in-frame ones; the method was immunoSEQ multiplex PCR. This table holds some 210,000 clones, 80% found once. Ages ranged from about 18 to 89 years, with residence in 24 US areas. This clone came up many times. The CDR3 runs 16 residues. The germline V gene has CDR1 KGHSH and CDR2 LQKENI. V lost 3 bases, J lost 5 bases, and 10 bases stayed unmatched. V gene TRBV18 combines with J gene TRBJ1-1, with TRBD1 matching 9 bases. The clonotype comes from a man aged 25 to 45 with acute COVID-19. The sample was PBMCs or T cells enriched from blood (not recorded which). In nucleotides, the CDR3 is TGTGCCAGCTCACCCGCAATGACAGGGGGTAGTACTGAAGCTTTCTTT. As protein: CASSPAMTGGSTEAFF.